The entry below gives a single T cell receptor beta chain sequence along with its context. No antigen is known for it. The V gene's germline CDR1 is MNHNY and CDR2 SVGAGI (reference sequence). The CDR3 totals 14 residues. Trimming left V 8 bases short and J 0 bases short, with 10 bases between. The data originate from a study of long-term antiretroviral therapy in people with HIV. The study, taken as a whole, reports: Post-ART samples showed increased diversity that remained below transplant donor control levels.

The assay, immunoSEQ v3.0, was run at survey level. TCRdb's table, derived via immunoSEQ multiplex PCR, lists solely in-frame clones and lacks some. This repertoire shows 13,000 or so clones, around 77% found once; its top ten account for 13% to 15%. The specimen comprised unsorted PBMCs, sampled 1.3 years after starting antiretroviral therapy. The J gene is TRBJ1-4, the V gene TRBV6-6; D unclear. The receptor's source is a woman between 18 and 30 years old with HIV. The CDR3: CASFAFATNEKLFF. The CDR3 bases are TGTGCCAGCTTCGCCTTTGCAACTAATGAAAAACTGTTTTTT.